The 9 T cell receptor beta chains in this list originate from one sample, sequenced in a study of blood T cell repertoires in COVID-19. Measured with immunoSEQ multiplex PCR; TCRdb has only the in-frame clones, and not every one. The sample lists under 200,000 clones; 86% were seen once. The sequenced material came from PBMCs or T cells enriched from blood (not recorded which). These receptors all come from a man in his forties with acute COVID-19.

The J gene is TRBJ1-5, the V gene TRBV6-5; TRBD1 matches at 8 bases. The CDR3 is 15 amino acids. Trimming took 5 bases from V and 3 from J; bases not matched to a gene: 6. The germline V gene has CDR1 MNHEY and CDR2 SVGAGI. In DNA form, the CDR3 reads TGTGCCAGCAGTACCGACAGGGGCTACAATCAGCCCCAGCATTTT. Protein: CASSTDRGYNQPQHF.

The J gene is TRBJ2-1, the V gene TRBV18; possible D gene TRBD1, 6 bases. This CDR3 contains 17 residues. V was pared by 5 bases and J by 8 bases, with 25 bases between. The germline CDR1 and CDR2 sequences are KGHSH and LQKENI. For the CDR3, the DNA is TGTGCCAGCTCATTTCTCCCGTGGGACACCATTCAGCATGAGCAGTTCTTC. The encoded protein is CASSFLPWDTIQHEQFF.

This clone has a single count. The rearrangement joins TRBV7-9 to TRBJ1-2; 7 bases are shared with TRBD1. Germline loops: CDR1 SEHNR, CDR2 FQNEAQ (reference sequence). The trim removed 5 bases at V and 4 bases at J, leaving 4 bases unmatched. This CDR3 is built from 13 residues. The CDR3 bases are TGTGCCAGCAGCCTGGGGGACAGCTATGGCTACACCTTC. This codes for CASSLGDSYGYTF.

The chain links TRBV29-1 to TRBJ2-7; D may be TRBD2 (7 bases). In germline, CDR1 is SQVTM, CDR2 ANQGSEA. Trimming left V 6 bases short and J 0 bases short, with 21 bases between. This CDR3 has 16 residues. The CDR3 spells CSVEGGVQKSSYEQYF. CDR3 nucleotide sequence: TGCAGCGTGGAGGGGGGGGTTCAGAAGAGCTCCTACGAGCAGTACTTC.

This chain connects TRBV7-6 to TRBJ2-3; 8 bases match TRBD2. The CDR3 is 14 residues long. Losses at the gene ends were 5 bases for V and 6 bases for J; bases not matched to a gene: 7. Germline V gene sequence: CDR1 SGHVS, CDR2 FNYEAQ. DNA for the CDR3: TGTGCCAGCAGCGCGGGGGGCGGGGGCGATACGCAGTATTTT. This encodes CASSAGGGGDTQYF. Full variable domain (rest looked up from reference TRBV7-6 and TRBJ2-3): GAGVSQSPRYKVTKRGQDVALRCDPISGHVSLYWYRQALGQGPEFLTYFNYEAQQDKSGLPNDRFSAERPEGSISTLTIQRTEQRDSAMYRCASSAGGGGDTQYFGPGTRLTVL.

The chain combines TRBV19 with TRBJ2-2; TRBD2 might be the D (5 bases). V gave up 5 bases and J gave up 0 bases, with 16 bases separating them. Germline V gene data show CDR1 as LNHDA and CDR2 as SQIVND (reference sequence). This CDR3 comprises 17 residues. The CDR3, as DNA: TGTGCCAGTAGTCTCTCGGGGAGAAACACGAACACCGGGGAGCTGTTTTTT. This sequence encodes CASSLSGRNTNTGELFF.

The chain's CDR3 is CASSLNWRTGELFF. Written as DNA, the CDR3 is TGTGCCAGCAGCTTGAATTGGCGGACCGGGGAGCTGTTTTTT. This chain uses TRBV5-6 with TRBJ2-2; D gene ambiguous. Trimming removed 1 base from V and 5 bases from J, with 9 bases in between. The germline gives CDR1 SGHDT, CDR2 YYEEEE. The CDR3 runs to 14 residues.

This sequence joins TRBV27 and TRBJ1-2; TRBD1 aligns across 9 bases. The CDR3 is made up of 16 amino acids. Per the germline V gene, CDR1 is MNHEY and CDR2 is SMNVEV (reference sequence). Unmatched junction bases numbered 13, after V lost 6 bases and J lost 5 bases. The CDR3 reads CASRPWDRVRSYGYTF. The CDR3 bases are TGTGCCAGCAGGCCTTGGGACAGGGTACGATCTTATGGCTACACCTTC.

The chain employs TRBV3-1 (or the pseudogene TRBV3-2) and TRBJ1-1; D unclear. V was clipped by 2 bases and J by 5 bases, with 9 bases between them. There are 13 residues in the CDR3. Germline V gives CDR1 LGHDT, CDR2 YNNKEL (reference sequence). CDR3 residues: CASSQKATTEAFF. CDR3 nucleotide sequence: TGTGCCAGCAGCCAAAAAGCTACGACTGAAGCTTTCTTT.